This T cell receptor beta chain was captured by sequencing in a study of T cell responses to AZD1222 COVID-19 vaccine. V was clipped by 6 bases and J by 5 bases; unmatched bases: 14. CDR1 is MDHEN, CDR2 SYDVKM, per germline. CDR3 length: 16 residues. The study's findings and limits: Clonal diversity was possibly underestimated; the donors were predominantly white British and more often female. Sampled repertoires all dated from after the peak T cell response. Unmutated regions of variants are reportedly targeted by nearly half of spike-specific TCRs. AZD1222 recipients seropositive at baseline numbered only 5 or 6.

For this clone: No antigen is known for it.

Clones were read by immunoSEQ multiplex PCR, and TCRdb kept only the in-frame ones, dropping some. The table includes roughly 120,000 clones, roughly 90% detected once. The origin of this receptor is an adult who received the MenACWY meningococcal vaccine as a control. This sequence joins TRBV28 and TRBJ2-5; 8 nucleotides line up with TRBD1. This specimen was peripheral blood, taken 28 days after the second dose of the MenACWY control vaccine. The DNA of the CDR3 is TGTGCCAGCAGGGCAACAGGGGGGTCGCCTCACGAGACCCAGTACTTC. Amino acids: CASRATGGSPHETQYF. The full variable domain, with the rest looked up from reference TRBV28 and TRBJ2-5, is DVKVTQSSRYLVKRTGEKVFLECVQDMDHENMFWYRQDPGLGLRLIYFSYDVKMKEKGDIPEGYSVSREKKERFSLILESASTNQTSMYLCASRATGGSPHETQYFGPGTRLLVL.